A selection of T cell receptor beta chains follows, all from one sample in a study of cytomegalovirus exposure and HLA in healthy donors. Profiling relied on immunoSEQ multiplex PCR, and the TCRdb table lists in-frame clones only, not all of them. In the table there are approximately 100,000 clones, under 80% of which are singletons. Sequencing was performed on PBMCs. The receptors stem from a woman in her 50s in good health and CMV-seropositive. Each CDR3 is given with its conserved first and last residue. A D gene is named only where the DNA matches it firmly.

J gene	V gene	CDR3 length	D gene	CDR3 protein
TRBJ2-2	TRBV7-9	16	TRBD2	CSSSQIGTKSTGELFF
TRBJ2-7	TRBV4-3	15	NA	CASSPRPRPSYEQYF
TRBJ1-5	TRBV2	12	NA	CASTPQGQPQHF
TRBJ2-3	TRBV4-3	15	TRBD2	CASSQDGRGGDTQYF
TRBJ2-5	TRBV5-1	15	TRBD1	CASGRTGGRGETQYF
TRBJ1-1	TRBV2	12	NA	CASSGDFTEAFF
TRBJ2-5	TRBV7-2	15	NA	CASSLGAANGETQYF
TRBJ2-3	TRBV29-1	15	NA	CSVQAVGGSTDTQYF
TRBJ2-7	TRBV18	13	NA	CASSSSVGDEQYF
TRBJ2-1	TRBV23-1	17	NA	CASSQSYRSRSYNEQFF
TRBJ2-3	TRBV27	15	TRBD2	CASSLWAAGADTQYF
TRBJ2-1	TRBV11-3	16	TRBD2	CASSLDFAGEADEQFF
TRBJ2-2	TRBV15	15	NA	CATSREGWKTGELFF
TRBJ2-5	TRBV2	11	NA	CASEGQETQYF
TRBJ2-5	TRBV27	19	TRBD2	CASSLSRGLAGRGGETQYF
TRBJ1-1	TRBV4-3	13	TRBD1	CASSRDRGSEAFF
TRBJ2-5	TRBV27	13	NA	CASSLSGRETQYF
TRBJ1-4	TRBV19	13	TRBD1	CARTGGKGEKLFF
TRBJ2-1	TRBV7-8	12	TRBD1	CASSLQTGKQFF
TRBJ2-7	TRBV2	15	TRBD2	CASSKREGRVREQYF
TRBJ2-3	TRBV11-2	14	TRBD2	CASSLLGGGDTQYF
TRBJ2-5	TRBV9	14	NA	CASSPDQLGETQYF
TRBJ1-5	TRBV10-2	17	TRBD1	CASSDPGQGVDNQPQHF
TRBJ1-5	TRBV19	18	TRBD1	CASLHRGGTGKNNQPQHF
TRBJ2-5	TRBV18	17	TRBD2	CASSPVLGLELGETQYF
TRBJ2-2	TRBV11-1	14	NA	CASSLLRGTGELFF
TRBJ2-1	TRBV7-2	17	TRBD2	CASSLAESKAGGHEQFF
TRBJ2-1	TRBV4-3	17	TRBD2	CASSQEGLAGSYNEQFF
TRBJ1-1	TRBV7-2	13	NA	CASSLTLNTEAFF
TRBJ1-5	TRBV5-6	13	NA	CASSLRDNQPQHF
TRBJ1-4	TRBV4-1	17	NA	CASSQARGAPTNEKLFF
TRBJ2-7	TRBV6-5	15	TRBD2	CASSRLAGGSYEQYF
TRBJ2-7	TRBV2	14	TRBD2	CASTLGGRYYEQYF
TRBJ2-5	TRBV5-1	18	TRBD2	CASSLGAAGGSLQETQYF
TRBJ2-7	TRBV7-2	13	TRBD2	CASSASGAYEQYF
TRBJ1-6	TRBV7-7	13	NA	CASSLGGLSPLHF
NA	TRBV5-1	16	TRBD1	CASRPAGTGAPYEQYF
TRBJ2-3	TRBV7-2	13	NA	CASTSPSGDTQYF
TRBJ1-1	TRBV29-1	10	NA	CSVDTDEAFF
TRBJ2-1	TRBV19	14	NA	CASTQDSSYNEQFF
TRBJ2-2	TRBV9	15	NA	CASSVESRGTGELFF
TRBJ1-3	TRBV6-5	15	NA	CASRRSGVAGNTIYF
TRBJ2-2	TRBV5-1	15	NA	CASSLAGVATGELFF
TRBJ1-4	TRBV18	15	TRBD1	CASSPTTGGGEKLFF
TRBJ1-3	TRBV4-2	16	NA	CASSQVGPGSGNTIYF